The rows below give T cell receptor beta chains drawn from one sample of a study of blood T cell repertoires in COVID-19. Sequencing was performed with immunoSEQ multiplex PCR; in TCRdb, only in-frame clones are kept and a portion is missing. This table has 180,000 or so clones, approximately 87% appearing once. The specimen was peripheral blood. These receptors were collected from a woman aged 60-70 years with COVID-19, enrolled during active disease. Each CDR3 is given without its conserved first and last residue. Each record gives: clone size, D gene, V gene, J gene, CDR3 protein. A D gene is named only where the DNA matches it firmly. For some rows the clone size is stated as once, few or many, or as a class when expanded; others skip it.

clone size: .
D gene: TRBD1
V gene: TRBV19
J gene: TRBJ2-1
CDR3 protein: ASSMRPLGTGNVEQF

clone size: few
D gene: TRBD1
V gene: TRBV7-8
J gene: TRBJ2-7
CDR3 protein: ASSPTGGEYEQY

clone size: .
D gene: TRBD1
V gene: TRBV29-1
J gene: TRBJ1-5
CDR3 protein: SAGQGGQPQH

clone size: .
D gene: .
V gene: TRBV10-1
J gene: TRBJ1-1
CDR3 protein: ASPPAGRWTEAF

clone size: .
D gene: TRBD1
V gene: TRBV11-3
J gene: TRBJ1-1
CDR3 protein: ASSLDLRGAEAF

clone size: .
D gene: TRBD1
V gene: TRBV7-6
J gene: TRBJ2-2
CDR3 protein: ASSRRQGNTGELF

clone size: .
D gene: .
V gene: TRBV10-3
J gene: TRBJ1-6
CDR3 protein: AISESASNSPLH

clone size: .
D gene: .
V gene: TRBV6-2/TRBV6-3
J gene: TRBJ2-3
CDR3 protein: ASSYSQETDTQY

clone size: .
D gene: TRBD1
V gene: TRBV6-5
J gene: TRBJ1-5
CDR3 protein: ASSLHPDRVGQPQH

clone size: .
D gene: .
V gene: TRBV19
J gene: TRBJ1-5
CDR3 protein: ASSIQGYNQPQH

clone size: once
D gene: .
V gene: TRBV4-3
J gene: TRBJ2-3
CDR3 protein: ASSQATPGDTQY

clone size: .
D gene: TRBD2
V gene: TRBV7-8
J gene: TRBJ2-7
CDR3 protein: ASSLTTSVYEQY

clone size: few
D gene: TRBD1
V gene: TRBV9
J gene: TRBJ1-2
CDR3 protein: ASSVGQGWVGYT

clone size: few
D gene: .
V gene: TRBV18
J gene: TRBJ2-7
CDR3 protein: ASSPTSAGTSYEQY

clone size: .
D gene: .
V gene: TRBV7-2
J gene: TRBJ1-2
CDR3 protein: ASSLQGSYGYT

clone size: .
D gene: TRBD2
V gene: TRBV5-1
J gene: TRBJ2-7
CDR3 protein: ASRNGLAGEGEQY

clone size: few
D gene: TRBD1
V gene: TRBV29-1
J gene: TRBJ2-7
CDR3 protein: SVEIGIQGVNYEQY

clone size: .
D gene: TRBD2
V gene: TRBV5-4
J gene: TRBJ2-1
CDR3 protein: ASSQTSGSSYNEQF

clone size: .
D gene: TRBD1
V gene: TRBV7-8
J gene: TRBJ2-2
CDR3 protein: ASRAPPGTGVTGELF

clone size: few
D gene: TRBD1
V gene: TRBV7-2
J gene: TRBJ1-2
CDR3 protein: ASSLNRGKSGYT

clone size: .
D gene: .
V gene: TRBV6-6
J gene: TRBJ1-5
CDR3 protein: ASSPGPGHPYQPQH

clone size: .
D gene: .
V gene: TRBV19
J gene: TRBJ1-6
CDR3 protein: ASTAGPDNSPLH

clone size: .
D gene: .
V gene: TRBV6-5
J gene: TRBJ2-2
CDR3 protein: ASSSLAATGELF

clone size: .
D gene: .
V gene: TRBV5-4
J gene: TRBJ2-7
CDR3 protein: ASSRGHGYEQY

clone size: .
D gene: TRBD2
V gene: TRBV28
J gene: TRBJ2-7
CDR3 protein: ASSLGLPSGEQY

clone size: .
D gene: TRBD2
V gene: TRBV5-5
J gene: TRBJ2-2
CDR3 protein: ASSLGLAGRAGELF

clone size: .
D gene: TRBD1
V gene: TRBV6-5
J gene: TRBJ1-1
CDR3 protein: ASSHPGTAYTEAF

clone size: .
D gene: .
V gene: TRBV7-9
J gene: TRBJ1-2
CDR3 protein: ASSGSGNNYGYT

clone size: .
D gene: TRBD2
V gene: TRBV6-2/TRBV6-3
J gene: TRBJ2-3
CDR3 protein: ASSKGLAGVSDTQY

clone size: .
D gene: TRBD2
V gene: TRBV6-2/TRBV6-3
J gene: TRBJ2-7
CDR3 protein: ASSLAGVSGEQY

clone size: once
D gene: TRBD1
V gene: TRBV18
J gene: TRBJ2-7
CDR3 protein: ASSPQSGGYEQY

clone size: .
D gene: .
V gene: TRBV6-5
J gene: TRBJ2-5
CDR3 protein: ASNRDWAAKETQY

clone size: .
D gene: .
V gene: TRBV24-1
J gene: TRBJ1-2
CDR3 protein: ATSDLSRGDGYT

clone size: .
D gene: TRBD1
V gene: TRBV6-5
J gene: TRBJ1-4
CDR3 protein: ASSYAGGEKLF

clone size: .
D gene: .
V gene: TRBV7-8
J gene: TRBJ2-6
CDR3 protein: ASSSRQAPGGANVLT

clone size: .
D gene: TRBD2
V gene: TRBV9
J gene: TRBJ2-1
CDR3 protein: ASSVATSVSYNEQF

clone size: few
D gene: .
V gene: TRBV5-4
J gene: TRBJ1-2
CDR3 protein: ASSGGQGFYGYT

clone size: .
D gene: TRBD1
V gene: TRBV19
J gene: TRBJ1-3
CDR3 protein: ASRRQGNSGNTIY

clone size: .
D gene: TRBD1
V gene: TRBV28
J gene: TRBJ1-2
CDR3 protein: ASRRRGGPRGYT

clone size: .
D gene: .
V gene: TRBV28
J gene: TRBJ1-5
CDR3 protein: ASSPPSAGYNQPQH

clone size: .
D gene: TRBD2
V gene: TRBV5-5
J gene: TRBJ2-7
CDR3 protein: ASSFTETSNLHEQY

clone size: few
D gene: TRBD2
V gene: TRBV28
J gene: TRBJ2-2
CDR3 protein: ASSLPVLAANTGELF

clone size: few
D gene: TRBD1
V gene: TRBV7-2
J gene: TRBJ1-2
CDR3 protein: ASSRDRGSGGYT

clone size: few
D gene: .
V gene: TRBV5-6
J gene: TRBJ1-4
CDR3 protein: ASSMALSATNEKLF

clone size: .
D gene: .
V gene: TRBV30
J gene: TRBJ1-4
CDR3 protein: AWTGTQFNEKLF

clone size: .
D gene: .
V gene: TRBV4-3
J gene: TRBJ1-6
CDR3 protein: ASSPRQDSPLH

clone size: .
D gene: .
V gene: TRBV28
J gene: TRBJ2-7
CDR3 protein: ASNRDRISSYEQY

clone size: .
D gene: .
V gene: TRBV3-1/TRBV3-2
J gene: TRBJ2-5
CDR3 protein: ASMIGGEETQY

clone size: .
D gene: TRBD1
V gene: TRBV30
J gene: TRBJ1-4
CDR3 protein: ACSGTGDEKLF

clone size: .
D gene: .
V gene: TRBV5-4
J gene: TRBJ1-5
CDR3 protein: ASSLSGDSNQPQH

clone size: .
D gene: .
V gene: TRBV29-1
J gene: TRBJ1-4
CDR3 protein: SVEDRRVAGEKLF

clone size: .
D gene: .
V gene: TRBV5-5
J gene: TRBJ1-2
CDR3 protein: ASSLAKQNYGYT

clone size: .
D gene: .
V gene: TRBV29-1
J gene: TRBJ2-1
CDR3 protein: SARTGDRTSMGNEQF

clone size: .
D gene: TRBD1
V gene: TRBV24-1
J gene: TRBJ2-7
CDR3 protein: ATSDPGTGAYEQY